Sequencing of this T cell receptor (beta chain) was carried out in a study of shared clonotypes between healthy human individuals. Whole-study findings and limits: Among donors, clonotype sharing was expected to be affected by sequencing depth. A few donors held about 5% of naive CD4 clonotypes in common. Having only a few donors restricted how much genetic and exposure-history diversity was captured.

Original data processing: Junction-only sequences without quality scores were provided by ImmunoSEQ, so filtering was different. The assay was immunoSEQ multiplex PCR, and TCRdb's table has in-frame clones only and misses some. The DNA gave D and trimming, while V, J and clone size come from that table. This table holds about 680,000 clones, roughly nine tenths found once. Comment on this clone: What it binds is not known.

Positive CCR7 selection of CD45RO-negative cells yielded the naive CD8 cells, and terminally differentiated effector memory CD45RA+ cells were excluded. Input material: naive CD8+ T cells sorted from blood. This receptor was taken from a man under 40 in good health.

CDR3 protein: CASSRPRREPTDTQYF. Here the CDR3 DNA reads TGTGCCAGCAGCCGCCCTCGGCGGGAGCCCACAGATACGCAGTATTTT. The J gene is TRBJ2-3, the V gene TRBV11-1; 7 positions agree with TRBD2. V dropped 5 bases and J dropped 2; count of bases not matched to a gene: 10. The CDR3 is 16 residues long. Germline values: CDR1 SGHAT, CDR2 FQDESV (reference sequence).